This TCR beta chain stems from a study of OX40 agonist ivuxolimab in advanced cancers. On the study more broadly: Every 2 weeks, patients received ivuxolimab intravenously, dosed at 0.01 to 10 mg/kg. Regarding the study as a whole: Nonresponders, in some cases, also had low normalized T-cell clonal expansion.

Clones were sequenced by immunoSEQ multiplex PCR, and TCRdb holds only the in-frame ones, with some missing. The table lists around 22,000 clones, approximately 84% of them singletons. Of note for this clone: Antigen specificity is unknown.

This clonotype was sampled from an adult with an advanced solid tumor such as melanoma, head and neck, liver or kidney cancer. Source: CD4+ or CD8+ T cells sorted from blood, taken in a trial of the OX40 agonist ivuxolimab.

The CDR3 bases are TGTGCCAGCAGTGACGGGGGGAATGAGCAGTTCTTC. Translation gives CASSDGGNEQFF. The rearrangement links TRBV6-4 to TRBJ2-1; tentatively, D is TRBD2 (6 bases). Germline V gene sequence: CDR1 MRHNA, CDR2 SNTAGT. V lost 2 bases and J 7 bases, leaving 6 bases between the germline ends. The CDR3 covers 12 residues.